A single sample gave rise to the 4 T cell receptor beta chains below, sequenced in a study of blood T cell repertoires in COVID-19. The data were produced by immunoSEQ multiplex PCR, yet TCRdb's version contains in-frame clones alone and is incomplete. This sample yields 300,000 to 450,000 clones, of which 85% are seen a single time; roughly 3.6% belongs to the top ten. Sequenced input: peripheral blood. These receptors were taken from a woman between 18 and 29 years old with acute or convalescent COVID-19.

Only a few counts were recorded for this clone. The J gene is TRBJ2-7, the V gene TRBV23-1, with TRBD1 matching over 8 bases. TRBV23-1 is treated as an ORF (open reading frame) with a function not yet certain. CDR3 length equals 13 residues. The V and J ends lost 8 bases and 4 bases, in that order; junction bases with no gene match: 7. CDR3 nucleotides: TGCGCCAGCCTATACAGGGGGAAATACGAGCAGTACTTC. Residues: CASLYRGKYEQYF.

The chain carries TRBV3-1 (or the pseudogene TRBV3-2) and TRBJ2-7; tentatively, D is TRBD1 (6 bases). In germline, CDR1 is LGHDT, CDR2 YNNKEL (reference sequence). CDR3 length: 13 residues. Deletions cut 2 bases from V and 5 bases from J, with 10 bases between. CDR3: CASSQLYRDEQYF. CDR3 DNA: TGTGCCAGCAGCCAATTGTACAGGGACGAGCAGTACTTC.

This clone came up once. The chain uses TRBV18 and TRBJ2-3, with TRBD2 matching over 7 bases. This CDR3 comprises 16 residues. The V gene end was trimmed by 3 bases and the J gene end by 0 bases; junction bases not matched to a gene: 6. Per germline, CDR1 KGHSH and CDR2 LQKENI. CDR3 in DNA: TGTGCCAGCTCACCTCTCTCGGGAGGAAGCACAGATACGCAGTATTTT. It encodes CASSPLSGGSTDTQYF.

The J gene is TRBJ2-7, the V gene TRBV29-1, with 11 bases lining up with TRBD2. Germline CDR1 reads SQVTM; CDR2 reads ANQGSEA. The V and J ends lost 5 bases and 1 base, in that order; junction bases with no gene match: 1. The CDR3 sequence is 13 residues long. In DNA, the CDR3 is TGCAGCGTTACTAGCGGGGGATCCTACGAGCAGTACTTC. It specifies CSVTSGGSYEQYF.